One TCR beta chain is described in this entry. It has no known antigen specificity. No much larger clonotype is one base removed from it; base qualities were not supplied. This entry comes from a study of post-analysis software for immune sequencing data (dated by TCRdb to about 2015). Looking at the study overall: Disease courses on record covered relapsing-remitting, secondary progressive and progressive-relapsing multiple sclerosis, though some patients had no subtype annotation. Patient repertoires were compared against 11 to 12 previously published healthy control repertoires from donors aged about 6 to 26 years. A subset of samples was prepared in parallel using single-end sample barcoding, then pooled and co-amplified after Illumina adapter ligation. The investigation overall reported the following: The multiple sclerosis patient group was slightly younger than the control group. Strong co-clustering of samples prepared in the same batch was shown by direct clustering with F measure, prompting a batch-effect correction. Multiple sclerosis patients had significantly lower normalized Chao1 diversity than controls, a result that suggests substantial peripheral T-cell clonal expansion.

The method was PCR. Data came from an Illumina HiSeq 2500. To reduce PCR and sequencing biases, unique molecular identifiers were built into the TCR beta cDNA libraries. About 500,000 cDNA molecules were obtained per 1 to 10 million input T cells, so each molecule approximated one T cell. The patient libraries were prepared and sequenced with the same protocol used for the earlier healthy control dataset. Within a given batch, samples were prepared together, multiplexed and sequenced on the same HiSeq lane. From the authors' description of their analysis: Raw barcoded reads were processed with MIGEC, and single-read molecular identifier groups were discarded before consensus assembly and CDR3 extraction. VDJtools was used for post-analysis of the clonotype tables, and diversity was normalized by down-sampling every dataset to the size of the smallest sample. Repertoire overlap clustering matched CDR3 amino acid but not nucleotide sequences to correct batch-related cross-sample contamination. Through fastp at Q25 and MiXCR, TCRdb rebuilt clones from the public reads, retaining in-frame beta chains. Entries that share a CDR3 protein sequence are merged under the most common genes and DNA. The V and J calls and clone size are TCRdb's, not the authors'. In this sample the table shows about 820,000 distinct CDR3 sequences, roughly half of which occur a single time. The ten biggest clones cover approximately 4.5% of the sample.

To demonstrate the VDJtools post-analysis software, the study profiled TCR beta repertoires from the peripheral blood of approximately twelve young patients with multiple sclerosis. The multiple sclerosis patients were children and adolescents between roughly 6 and 17 years of age. This TCR was recovered from a girl between 10 and 17 years old with multiple sclerosis. The sample taken for sequencing was blood.

The CDR3 loop reads CAISESGQGGSPLHF. The sequenced DNA: TGTGCCATCAGTGAGTCAGGACAGGGTGGTTCACCCCTCCACTTT. Recombination joined TRBV10-3 with TRBJ1-6; TRBD1 matches 8 bases in the middle. CDR1 and CDR2 were assigned from the germline V gene as ENHRY and SYGVKD. From cysteine to phenylalanine, the CDR3 is 15 amino acids long. Of the read, only the CDR3 DNA is kept; its 45 bases are in frame from base 1. Trimmed from V: 0 bases; trimmed from J: 9 bases; junction bases lacking a gene match: 4.